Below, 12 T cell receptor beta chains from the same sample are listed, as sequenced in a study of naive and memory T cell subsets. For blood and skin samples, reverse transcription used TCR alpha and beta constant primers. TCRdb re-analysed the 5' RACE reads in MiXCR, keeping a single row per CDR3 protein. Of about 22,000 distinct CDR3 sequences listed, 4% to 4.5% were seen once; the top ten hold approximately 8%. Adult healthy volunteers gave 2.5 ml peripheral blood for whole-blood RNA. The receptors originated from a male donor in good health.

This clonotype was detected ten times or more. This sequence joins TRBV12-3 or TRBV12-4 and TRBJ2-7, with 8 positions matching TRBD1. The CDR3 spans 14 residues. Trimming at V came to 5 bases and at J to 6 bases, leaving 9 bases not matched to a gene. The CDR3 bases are TGTGCCAGCAGTCACTCGACAGGGGTTAGCGAGCAGTACTTC. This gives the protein CASSHSTGVSEQYF.

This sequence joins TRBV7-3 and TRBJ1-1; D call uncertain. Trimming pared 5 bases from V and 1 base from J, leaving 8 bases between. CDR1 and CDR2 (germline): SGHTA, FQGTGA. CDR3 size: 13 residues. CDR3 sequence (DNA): TGTGCCAGCAGCACGGGGAAGAACACTGAAGCTTTCTTT. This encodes CASSTGKNTEAFF.

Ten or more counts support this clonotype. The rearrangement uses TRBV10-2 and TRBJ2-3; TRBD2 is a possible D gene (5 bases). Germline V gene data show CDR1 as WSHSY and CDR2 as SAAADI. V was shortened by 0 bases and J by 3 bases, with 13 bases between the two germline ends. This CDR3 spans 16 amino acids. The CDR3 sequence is CASSESTRDYTDTQYF. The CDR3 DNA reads TGCGCCAGCAGTGAGTCGACAAGAGACTATACAGATACGCAGTATTTT.

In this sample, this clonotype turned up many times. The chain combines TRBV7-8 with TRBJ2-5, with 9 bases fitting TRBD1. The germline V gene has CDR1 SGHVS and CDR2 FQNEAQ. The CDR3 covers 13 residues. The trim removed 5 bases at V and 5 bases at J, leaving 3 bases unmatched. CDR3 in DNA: TGTGCCAGCAGCCACAGGGGGCGTGAGACCCAGTACTTC. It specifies CASSHRGRETQYF.

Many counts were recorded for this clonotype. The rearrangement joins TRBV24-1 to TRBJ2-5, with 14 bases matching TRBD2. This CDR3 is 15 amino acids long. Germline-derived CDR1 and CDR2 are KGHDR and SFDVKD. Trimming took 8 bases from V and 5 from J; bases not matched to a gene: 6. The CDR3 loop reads CATMGTSGRRETQYF. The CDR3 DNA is TGTGCCACCATGGGGACTAGCGGGAGAAGGGAGACCCAGTACTTC.

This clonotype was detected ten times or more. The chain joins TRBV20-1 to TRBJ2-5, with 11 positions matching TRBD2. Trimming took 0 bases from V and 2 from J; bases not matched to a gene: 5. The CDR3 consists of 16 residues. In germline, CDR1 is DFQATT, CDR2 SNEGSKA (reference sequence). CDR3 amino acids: CSARDRLAGLQETQYF. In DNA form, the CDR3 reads TGCAGTGCTAGAGACCGACTAGCGGGGCTTCAAGAGACCCAGTACTTC.

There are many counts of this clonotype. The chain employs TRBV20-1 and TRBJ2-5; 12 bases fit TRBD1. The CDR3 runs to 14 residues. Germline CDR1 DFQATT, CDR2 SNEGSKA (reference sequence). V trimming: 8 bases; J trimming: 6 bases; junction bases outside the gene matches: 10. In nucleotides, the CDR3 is TGCAGTCGTCAAACGGGACAGGGGGCGAAGACCCAGTACTTC. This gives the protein CSRQTGQGAKTQYF.

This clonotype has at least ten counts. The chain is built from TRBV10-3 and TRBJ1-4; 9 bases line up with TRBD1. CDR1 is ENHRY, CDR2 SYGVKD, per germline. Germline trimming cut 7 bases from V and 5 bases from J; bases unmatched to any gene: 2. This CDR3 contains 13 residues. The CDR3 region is CAIKGTGNEKLFF. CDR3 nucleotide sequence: TGTGCCATCAAAGGGACAGGGAATGAAAAACTGTTTTTT.

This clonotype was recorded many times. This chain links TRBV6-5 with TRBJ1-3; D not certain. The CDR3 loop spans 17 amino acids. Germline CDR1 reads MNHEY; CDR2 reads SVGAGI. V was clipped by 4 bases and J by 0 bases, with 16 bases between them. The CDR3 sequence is CASSSGGASGSGNTIYF. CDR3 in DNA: TGTGCCAGCAGTTCAGGAGGAGCGAGCGGCTCTGGAAACACCATATATTTT.

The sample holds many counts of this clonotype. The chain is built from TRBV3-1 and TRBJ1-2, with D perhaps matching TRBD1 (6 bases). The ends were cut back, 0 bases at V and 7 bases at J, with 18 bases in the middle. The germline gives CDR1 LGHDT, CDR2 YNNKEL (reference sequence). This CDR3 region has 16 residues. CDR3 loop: CASSQDILAGQTGYTF. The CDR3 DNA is TGTGCCAGCAGCCAAGATATACTGGCAGGACAGACTGGCTACACCTTC.

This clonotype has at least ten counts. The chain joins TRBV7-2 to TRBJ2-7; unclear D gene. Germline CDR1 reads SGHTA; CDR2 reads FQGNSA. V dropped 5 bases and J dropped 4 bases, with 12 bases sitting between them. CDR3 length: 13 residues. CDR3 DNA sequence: TGTGCCAGCAGCCTTCAGACCGTTTACGAGCAGTACTTC. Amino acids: CASSLQTVYEQYF.

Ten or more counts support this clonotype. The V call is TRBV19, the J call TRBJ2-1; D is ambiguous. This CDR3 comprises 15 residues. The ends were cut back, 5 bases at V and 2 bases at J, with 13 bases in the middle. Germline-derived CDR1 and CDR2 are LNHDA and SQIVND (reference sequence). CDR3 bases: TGTGCCAGTAGTCTCGGACCCAGCCCCTACAATGAGCAGTTCTTC. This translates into CASSLGPSPYNEQFF. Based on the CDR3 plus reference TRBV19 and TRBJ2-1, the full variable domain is DGGITQSPKYLFRKEGQNVTLSCEQNLNHDAMYWYRQDPGQGLRLIYYSQIVNDFQKGDIAEGYSVSREKKESFPLTVTSAQKNPTAFYLCASSLGPSPYNEQFFGPGTRLTVL.